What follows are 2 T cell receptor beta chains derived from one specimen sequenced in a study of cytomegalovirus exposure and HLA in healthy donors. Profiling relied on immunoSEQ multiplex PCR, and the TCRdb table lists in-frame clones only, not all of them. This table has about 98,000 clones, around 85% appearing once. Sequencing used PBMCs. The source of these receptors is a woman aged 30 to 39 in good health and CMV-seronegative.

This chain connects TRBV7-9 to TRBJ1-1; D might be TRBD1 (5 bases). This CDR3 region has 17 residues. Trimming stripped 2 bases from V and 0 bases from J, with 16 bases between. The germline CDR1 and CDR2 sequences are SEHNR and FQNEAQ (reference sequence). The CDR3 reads CASSLLSWGRLNTEAFF. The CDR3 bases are TGTGCCAGCAGCTTACTCTCGTGGGGCAGATTGAACACTGAAGCTTTCTTT.

As DNA, the CDR3 is TGTGCCAGCAGTGGGGTACAATACAGGGAGTATTTT. Amino acid sequence: CASSGVQYREYF. The chain uses TRBV28 and TRBJ2-3; tentatively, D is TRBD1 (6 bases). CDR3 size: 12 residues. V was shortened by 5 bases and J by 13 bases, with 16 bases between the two germline ends. Germline loops: CDR1 MDHEN, CDR2 SYDVKM.